The clone carrying this T cell receptor (beta chain) appeared many times. The data were obtained in a study of T cells in Graves' hyperthyroidism and ophthalmopathy. The investigators amplified TCR beta CDR3 regions from RNA transcripts. The HTBI primer set served for first-round RT-PCR of the TCR CDR3. MiXCR, run by TCRdb on the multiplex PCR reads, gives a single entry per CDR3 protein. The data hold about 210,000 distinct CDR3 sequences, with roughly a sixth observed a single time. This CDR3 spans 14 amino acids. Germline CDR1 and CDR2: MNHNY and SVGAGI (reference sequence). V shed 1 base and J shed 5 bases, with 11 bases lying between them.

The chain is built from TRBV6-6 and TRBJ1-1, with D tentatively TRBD1 (5 bases). Sequenced material: blood. The clonotype was recovered from a man between 45 and 60 years old with Graves' hyperthyroidism. The DNA for the CDR3 is TGTGCCAGCAGTTACTTGGGGGGGGGTACTGAAGCTTTCTTT. It codes for CASSYLGGGTEAFF.